This TCR beta chain came from a study of blood T cell repertoires in COVID-19. Study at large: T cells, B-cell-depleted T cells, or PBMCs supplied cDNA or gDNA.

Original processing notes: Reference gene primer amplification gave nucleated cell count estimates. The repertoire was sequenced with immunoSEQ multiplex PCR; TCRdb's copy has only in-frame clones and lacks some. The DNA gave D and trimming, while V, J and clone size come from that table. Of 75,000 to 100,000 clones in the sample, approximately 86% were seen once. CDR3 size: 10 residues. V lost 8 bases to trimming and J lost 13 bases; unmatched junction nucleotides: 7. Germline-derived CDR1 and CDR2 are WNHNN and SYGVQD (reference sequence). Sample: peripheral blood. V is TRBV10-1 and J is TRBJ2-5, with 7 bases that match TRBD2. The clonotype comes from an elderly man with acute or convalescent COVID-19. The CDR3 here is CASREDRRYF. CDR3 bases: TGCGCCAGCCGGGAGGATAGACGGTACTTC.